Listed below are T cell receptor beta chains from one sample, sequenced in a study of T cell responses to AZD1222 COVID-19 vaccine. Data came from immunoSEQ multiplex PCR; TCRdb stores just in-frame clones and leaves some out. The sample holds about 140,000 clones; 89% are singletons and the top ten take 4.7%. This material consisted of peripheral blood, taken on day 0 of AZD1222 vaccination. These receptors were obtained from an adult in good health. Each CDR3 is given with its conserved first and last residue. The order of the fields is CDR3 length, clone size, V gene, J gene, CDR3 protein. Clone sizes are given selectively: once, few, many, or a class where the clone is expanded.

16	-	TRBV30	TRBJ1-5	CAWSAGQVTSNQPQHF
13	-	TRBV28	TRBJ1-2	CASSFGQKYGYTF
13	-	TRBV18	TRBJ1-6	CASSPGWDSPLHF
13	-	TRBV27	TRBJ1-5	CASSLFWGQPQHF
11	-	TRBV12-2	TRBJ1-1	CASRTKLEAFF
18	-	TRBV6-2/TRBV6-3	TRBJ2-3	CASSYSTSSSPGTDTQYF
16	-	TRBV28	TRBJ2-1	CASSLFFVAESGEQFF
17	-	TRBV5-4	TRBJ2-3	CASSLSPAGGRTDTQYF
13	-	TRBV7-8	TRBJ1-2	CASSLATGYGYTF
13	-	TRBV7-9	TRBJ1-1	CASSVNLNTEAFF
13	-	TRBV10-1	TRBJ1-1	CASSESGGTEAFF
15	-	TRBV7-9	TRBJ1-2	CASSELGQGLGGYTF
19	-	TRBV6-2/TRBV6-3	TRBJ2-7	CASSSNNMAKAPHYYEQYF
13	-	TRBV27	TRBJ1-1	CASRLQGRTEAFF
13	-	TRBV5-1	TRBJ1-1	CASSSTANTEAFF
13	-	TRBV6-5	TRBJ1-1	CASSYATNTEAFF
16	-	TRBV11-2	TRBJ2-7	CASSSPTSGASYEQYF
13	-	TRBV12-3/TRBV12-4	TRBJ1-1	CASQKGSGTEAFF
15	-	TRBV7-8	TRBJ1-1	CASRSTGLGNTEAFF
13	-	TRBV15	TRBJ2-2	CATGTSNTGELFF
16	-	TRBV27	TRBJ2-1	CASSLSTPIDYNEQFF
13	-	TRBV6-5	TRBJ2-4	CASSGGAKNIQYF
11	-	TRBV28	TRBJ1-1	CASRAVRQAFF
16	-	TRBV2	TRBJ1-6	CASSVQGPSYNSPLHF
13	-	TRBV12-3/TRBV12-4	TRBJ1-2	CASRGTGLGGYTF
15	-	TRBV7-2	TRBJ1-5	CASSSDLNSNQPQHF
12	-	TRBV6-2/TRBV6-3	TRBJ1-6	CASSEAHSPLHF
16	-	TRBV18	TRBJ1-3	CASSPPRRSSGNTIYF
12	-	TRBV27	TRBJ1-2	CASSYRGLGYTF
15	-	TRBV7-9	TRBJ2-3	CASSVSVPGRDTQYF
17	-	TRBV19	TRBJ2-3	CASSASGTSGSRSTQYF
16	-	TRBV9	TRBJ2-3	CASSEQTGVVSDTQYF
16	-	TRBV28	TRBJ2-7	CASSTVIRRGWGEQYF
13	-	TRBV29-1	TRBJ1-2	CSVTETGDYGYTF
15	-	TRBV4-2	TRBJ1-1	CASSQEWVGFTEAFF
15	-	TRBV2	TRBJ1-1	CASSGRQPENTEAFF
14	-	TRBV6-5	TRBJ2-7	CASSFGDRDYEQYF
16	-	TRBV7-8	TRBJ2-7	CASNVGGGPFSYEQYF
15	-	TRBV5-6	TRBJ1-5	CASSATGSLNQPQHF
16	-	TRBV27	TRBJ2-5	CASSFRTRLGGETQYF
15	-	TRBV2	TRBJ1-2	CASRPRTQGDYGYTF
17	-	TRBV11-2	TRBJ2-7	CASSLRGQRNNQYEQYF
13	-	TRBV15	TRBJ1-1	CATSRDRVGEAFF
14	-	TRBV27	TRBJ2-3	CASSLAIGGDTQYF
16	-	TRBV16	TRBJ1-2	CASSQLGHFPNYGYTF
16	-	TRBV5-6	TRBJ1-2	CASSFNPGTLSGGYTF
15	-	TRBV2	TRBJ2-7	CASSEAQGAVIEQYF
15	-	TRBV7-9	TRBJ1-1	CASSLGTGMNTEAFF
14	-	TRBV3-1/TRBV3-2	TRBJ1-3	CASSRPTSGNTIYF
15	-	TRBV4-1	TRBJ2-1	CASSQTSGGENEQFF
14	-	TRBV4-1	TRBJ2-7	CASSPGAAGYEQYF
14	once	TRBV6-5	TRBJ1-2	CASIMRNYYYGYTF
13	-	TRBV29-1	TRBJ1-2	CSVITGRNYGYTF